The 26 T cell receptor beta chains given below trace back to one sample, sequenced in a study of radiotherapy plus CTLA-4 blockade in lung cancer. Sequenced by immunoSEQ multiplex PCR; TCRdb stores in-frame clones only, minus some. The sample includes approximately 97,000 clones, roughly 85% of them seen just once. The sample consisted of peripheral blood, taken from a patient treated with radiotherapy plus ipilimumab. These receptors came from a human donor with non-small cell lung cancer who had stable disease on radiotherapy plus ipilimumab.

The chain combines TRBV4-2 with TRBJ1-1; D possibly corresponds to TRBD1 (5 bases). The CDR3 runs 16 residues. V gave up 4 bases and J gave up 10 bases, with 25 bases separating them. From germline, CDR1 is LGHNA and CDR2 YNFKEQ. The CDR3 DNA follows: TGTGCCAGCAGCCCTACCTTAGCTGGGGCCGGGGTTAGAGCTTTCTTT. This encodes CASSPTLAGAGVRAFF.

This clone was seen only a few times. This chain links TRBV7-2 with TRBJ2-7; D may match TRBD1 or TRBD2 (5 bases each). The CDR3 consists of 15 residues. Trimming shortened V by 5 bases and J by 1 base, and 15 bases separated the two germline ends. Per the germline V gene, CDR1 is SGHTA and CDR2 is FQGNSA. CDR3: CASSRTRGTSYEQYF. The DNA of the CDR3 is TGTGCCAGCAGCCGAACGAGGGGAACTTCCTACGAGCAGTACTTC.

The chain uses TRBV9 and TRBJ2-1; D uncertain. Germline values: CDR1 SGDLS, CDR2 YYNGEE. The germline V and J ends were trimmed by 2 bases and 8 bases, with 11 bases remaining between them. The CDR3 extends over 13 amino acids. CDR3: CASSVRMVDEQFF. The CDR3 bases are TGTGCCAGCAGCGTGAGAATGGTTGATGAGCAGTTCTTC.

V and J are TRBV19 and TRBJ1-2; no definite D call. Germline lookup yields CDR1 LNHDA and CDR2 SQIVND (reference sequence). There are 15 residues in the CDR3. The ends were cut back, 3 bases at V and 2 bases at J, with 13 bases in the middle. The CDR3 protein is CASSMVSSQNYGYTF. The CDR3 coding sequence is TGTGCCAGTAGTATGGTCTCTTCGCAGAACTATGGCTACACCTTC.

The rearrangement links TRBV5-8 to TRBJ1-2; the D is unclear. The CDR3 spans 10 residues. V was trimmed by 4 bases and J by 9 bases, leaving 7 bases between them. The V gene's germline CDR1 is SGHTS and CDR2 YDEGEE. CDR3 nucleotide sequence: TGTGCCAGCAGCCTTATTAGCTACACCTTC. It is translated as CASSLISYTF. Filled out from reference TRBV5-8 and TRBJ1-2, the complete variable domain reads EAGVTQSPTHLIKTRGQQATLRCSPISGHTSVYWYQQALGLGLQFLLWYDEGEERNRGNFPPRFSGRQFPNYSSELNVNALELEDSALYLCASSLISYTFGSGTRLTVV.

The chain is built from TRBV5-1 and TRBJ1-1; 7 bases match TRBD1. The CDR3 contains 15 residues. Trimming took 4 bases from V and 3 from J; bases not matched to a gene: 9. CDR1 and CDR2 (germline): SGHRS, YFSETQ. This CDR3 is CASSRRGQGDTEAFF. CDR3 nucleotides: TGCGCCAGCAGCCGTAGGGGGCAGGGGGACACTGAAGCTTTCTTT.

This chain joins TRBV5-6 and TRBJ2-7; no definite D call. The CDR3 covers 14 residues. Germline values: CDR1 SGHDT, CDR2 YYEEEE. The germline V and J ends were trimmed by 2 bases and 7 bases, with 16 bases remaining between them. CDR3 coding DNA: TGTGCCAGCAGCTTCGGGCAGCACCCCGATGAGCAGTACTTC. This encodes CASSFGQHPDEQYF.

This clone was seen a few times. The V call is TRBV6-5, the J call TRBJ1-2, with D tentatively TRBD1 (6 bases). The ends were cut back, 10 bases at V and 8 bases at J, with 26 bases in the middle. There are 15 residues in the CDR3. Germline V gives CDR1 MNHEY, CDR2 SVGAGI. The DNA of the CDR3 is TGTGCCACATCCCCTCGGGCCATACAGGGAGACGGCTACACCTTC. Residues: CATSPRAIQGDGYTF.

V is TRBV5-1 and J is TRBJ2-1; D perhaps matches TRBD2 (5 bases). From germline, CDR1 is SGHRS and CDR2 YFSETQ. V gave up 2 bases and J gave up 0 bases, with 6 bases separating them. The CDR3 has 14 amino acids. In DNA, the CDR3 is TGCGCCAGCAGCTTTAGCGACTCCTACAATGAGCAGTTCTTC. Its translation: CASSFSDSYNEQFF.

The V call is TRBV2, the J call TRBJ2-2, with D unresolved. Germline V gene lookup returns CDR1 SNHLY and CDR2 FYNNEI. This CDR3 contains 15 residues. Between the trimmed V and J ends, which lost 8 bases and 2 bases, there was a span of 15 bases. The CDR3, as DNA: TGTGCCAGCGATCCTTCGGGCTTAAACACCGGGGAGCTGTTTTTT. It is translated as CASDPSGLNTGELFF.

J is TRBJ2-5 and V is TRBV27; D unresolved. This CDR3 has 17 residues. Germline V CDR1 and CDR2: MNHEY, SMNVEV (reference sequence). Trimming shortened V by 5 bases and J by 0 bases, and 19 bases separated the two germline ends. CDR3 DNA sequence: TGTGCCAGCAGTCCCCTCCCCGGTCTTTCCAACCAAGAGACCCAGTACTTC. Residues: CASSPLPGLSNQETQYF.

This clone was seen once. CDR3: CASSLAVPNYGYTF. The CDR3 DNA sequence: TGTGCCAGCAGTCTGGCGGTTCCGAACTATGGCTACACCTTC. The chain employs TRBV28 and TRBJ1-2; D remains ambiguous. With 5 bases removed from V and 2 bases from J, the gap between germline ends came to 12 bases. The CDR3 contains 14 residues. Germline lookup yields CDR1 MDHEN and CDR2 SYDVKM.

The rearrangement uses TRBV27 and TRBJ1-1, with unresolved D. The CDR3 loop spans 13 amino acids. Germline-derived CDR1 and CDR2 are MNHEY and SMNVEV (reference sequence). Trimming removed 2 bases at V and 4 bases at J, with 8 bases between. CDR3 sequence (DNA): TGTGCCAGCAGTTTACGCGGGTCCACTGAAGCTTTCTTT. Translating it yields CASSLRGSTEAFF.

The rearrangement uses TRBV18 and TRBJ2-1, with D possibly matching TRBD1 (6 bases). Per the germline V gene, CDR1 is KGHSH and CDR2 is LQKENI. CDR3 length: 13 residues. Trimming removed 6 bases at V and 9 bases at J, with 15 bases between. CDR3 coding DNA: TGTGCCAGCTCCCCGGACAGTGTAGCTGAGCAGTTCTTC. The encoded protein is CASSPDSVAEQFF.

The V and J genes are TRBV5-1 and TRBJ2-3; tentatively, D is TRBD2 (6 bases). Trimming cost V 3 bases and J 7 bases, with 21 bases left between them. The CDR3 contains 16 residues. Per germline, CDR1 SGHRS and CDR2 YFSETQ. CDR3 region: CASSSQAAGVEHTQYF. The CDR3 nucleotides read TGCGCCAGCAGCTCCCAGGCAGCGGGCGTTGAACATACGCAGTATTTT.

This sequence joins TRBV2 and TRBJ2-7, with D tentatively TRBD2 (6 bases). CDR1 is SNHLY and CDR2 is FYNNEI in the germline V gene. V was cut by 8 bases and J by 6 bases, with 11 bases left in between. The CDR3 sequence is 11 residues long. In DNA form, the CDR3 reads TGTGCCAGCGCCTTCGGGGGCGAGCAGTACTTC. Translated: CASAFGGEQYF. The full variable domain, in which reference TRBV2 and TRBJ2-7 provide the parts outside the CDR3, is EPEVTQTPSHQVTQMGQEVILRCVPISNHLYFYWYRQILGQKVEFLVSFYNNEISEKSEIFDDQFSVERPDGSNFTLKIRSTKLEDSAMYFCASAFGGEQYFGPGTRLTVT.

The rearrangement joins TRBV25-1 to TRBJ2-2; TRBD2 is a possible D gene (6 bases). Trimming took 1 base from V and 4 from J, leaving 16 bases between them. The CDR3 is made up of 17 amino acids. From germline, CDR1 is MGHDK and CDR2 SYGVNS. CDR3 sequence (DNA): TGTGCCAGCAGTGAATCGAGTCTAGCGCGTGGCACCGGGGAGCTGTTTTTT. Translating gives CASSESSLARGTGELFF.

The rearrangement uses TRBV5-4 and TRBJ1-6; D remains ambiguous. V gave up 4 bases and J gave up 7 bases, with 18 bases separating them. The CDR3 contains 16 residues. Germline V gene data show CDR1 as SGHNT and CDR2 as YYREEE (reference sequence). The CDR3 here is CASSLAGREFNSPLHF. The CDR3 coding sequence is TGTGCCAGCAGCCTTGCAGGCCGAGAGTTCAATTCACCCCTCCACTTT.

The chain is built from TRBV6-5 and TRBJ2-1; 9 bases are a match to TRBD2. The V and J ends lost 2 bases and 6 bases, in that order; junction bases with no gene match: 8. This CDR3 is 16 amino acids long. Germline V gene data show CDR1 as MNHEY and CDR2 as SVGAGI. The CDR3 here is CASSYRSGRPGNEQFF. The CDR3 nucleotides are TGTGCCAGCAGTTACCGAAGCGGGAGGCCGGGCAATGAGCAGTTCTTC.

The chain uses TRBV5-1 and TRBJ2-5; D is ambiguous. The CDR3 contains 14 residues. CDR1 and CDR2 from the germline V gene are SGHRS and YFSETQ. V lost 5 bases, J lost 2 bases, and 13 bases lay in between. The CDR3 bases are TGCGCCAGCAGGATGGTGTCTGGGCAAGAGACCCAGTACTTC. Its translation: CASRMVSGQETQYF.

The V call is TRBV11-2, the J call TRBJ2-5; the D is unclear. CDR3 length: 15 amino acids. V lost 1 base and J lost 2, with 11 bases in between. CDR1 and CDR2 from the germline V gene are SGHAT and FQNNGV. The CDR3 reads CASSLVGNPQETQYF. As DNA, the CDR3 is TGTGCCAGCAGCTTAGTTGGGAATCCACAAGAGACCCAGTACTTC. Using reference TRBV11-2 and TRBJ2-5 for the parts outside the CDR3, the full variable domain is EAGVAQSPRYKIIEKRQSVAFWCNPISGHATLYWYQQILGQGPKLLIQFQNNGVVDDSQLPKDRFSAERLKGVDSTLKIQPAKLEDSAVYLCASSLVGNPQETQYFGPGTRLLVL.

The chain couples TRBV28 to TRBJ1-1; D remains unclear. The V gene's germline CDR1 is MDHEN and CDR2 SYDVKM. The CDR3 totals 13 residues. V lost 10 bases to trimming and J lost 3 bases, with 15 bases between them. The CDR3 is CATLEDQDTEAFF. Here the CDR3 DNA reads TGTGCCACCCTTGAGGACCAAGACACTGAAGCTTTCTTT.

This clone was detected only a few times. The chain has TRBV20-1 and TRBJ1-1; D remains ambiguous. V gave up 3 bases and J gave up 4 bases, with 6 bases separating them. This CDR3 is 11 amino acids long. The V gene's germline CDR1 is DFQATT and CDR2 SNEGSKA (reference sequence). The CDR3, as DNA: TGCAGTGCTAGGGAGTCCACTGAAGCTTTCTTT. Protein: CSARESTEAFF.

This clone has a handful of counts. V gene TRBV2 combines with J gene TRBJ1-5; D remains unclear. This CDR3 is 14 amino acids long. V was cut by 3 bases and J by 3 bases, with 9 bases left in between. CDR1 SNHLY and CDR2 FYNNEI come from the germline V gene. The CDR3 reads CASSEVQVNQPQHF. As DNA, the CDR3 is TGTGCCAGCAGTGAGGTCCAGGTCAATCAGCCCCAGCATTTT.

The count of this clone is one. The chain has TRBV2 and TRBJ2-1; 7 bases agree with TRBD2. This CDR3 is built from 15 residues. Germline V gene lookup returns CDR1 SNHLY and CDR2 FYNNEI. Trimming at V came to 10 bases and at J to 4 bases, leaving 13 bases not matched to a gene. CDR3 coding DNA: TGTGCCACCTCTAAGGAGGGAGGGAGATACAATGAGCAGTTCTTC. Protein product: CATSKEGGRYNEQFF.

V and J are TRBV7-9 and TRBJ1-6; D not certain. V lost 2 bases and J 1 base, leaving 9 bases between the germline ends. The germline CDR1 and CDR2 sequences are SEHNR and FQNEAQ (reference sequence). This CDR3 comprises 16 residues. This CDR3 is CASSLSPGSYNSPLHF. The CDR3, as DNA: TGTGCCAGCAGCTTATCTCCGGGATCCTATAATTCACCCCTCCACTTT.